This TCR beta chain was identified during a study of shared clonotypes between healthy human individuals (dated by TCRdb to 2018 to 2021). The study in broad terms: A couple of women and a few men aged 18 to 49 years were included in the cohort. Between about 0.9 and 10 billion PBMCs per donor were obtained by leukapheresis. The study deeply sequenced blood TCR repertoires of about 5 healthy adults to estimate repertoire size and the extent of clonotype sharing between individuals. Per donor, three plates each were used for CD4 naive and CD4 memory, two for CD8 naive, and one for CD8 memory. To increase sequencing depth and limit assay-specific biases, TCR repertoire library preparation and sequencing were carried out by different laboratories using diverse techniques. Findings and caveats that apply to the study as a whole: Higher generation probabilities were observed for clonotypes shared by all four sorted-subset donors than for non-shared clonotypes. Based on pairwise subsampling, the degree of clonotype sharing among donors was expected to be affected by sequencing depth. Even with the large sequencing depth, rarefaction of the sorted-subset datasets indicated that sequencing was incomplete. Naive subsets generally had larger estimated clonotype richness than memory subsets. Sampling was limited to blood, and TCR repertoires in tissue likely differ from TCR repertoires in blood. Because the study included a small number of donors, the genetic and exposure-history diversity represented was limited. When a few donors were compared, the shared fraction of clonotypes was 5% to 6.5% for naive CD4, roughly 3.4% for naive CD8, more than 2% for memory CD4, and 0.4% for memory CD8.

Using the deep immunoSEQ assay, multiplex PCR amplified TCR CDR3 regions from genomic DNA. Extracted genomic DNA from each cell subset was distributed evenly across all wells of several immunoSEQ 96-well plates, and each plate was treated as a replicate. For sorted subsets, roughly 200 ng of genomic DNA, equivalent to 30,000 or so T cell genomes, went into each replicate PCR. Purified libraries were quantified with a Qubit 3.0 fluorometer, sized on a Bioanalyzer 2100, and re-quantified with the KAPA Library Quantification kit. Every immunoSEQ 96-well plate was sequenced on a separate single-read 150-cycle Illumina NextSeq 550 flow cell. Per the original workflow: Because the immunoSEQ output included only junctional sequences and no quality scores, the filtering could not be the same as the filtering used for full-length reads. Sequences were annotated with PyIR, a Python wrapper for IgBLAST v1.9, using IMGT germline references to assign V/J genes and CDR3. Reads were filtered out if the reads had weak V/J assignments (E-value above 1e-6), no CDR3, stop codons, out-of-frame junctions, or ambiguous translated residues. V3J clonotypes were defined as sequences sharing the same inferred V gene, J gene, and CDR3 amino acid sequence. Percentage overlap between repertoires was calculated by dividing the number of shared unique clonotypes by the size of the smaller repertoire. Three approaches were used to assess repertoire richness: RTK rarefaction, the Chao1 estimator, and Recon v2.1 estimates of unobserved clonotypes. For all TCRbeta clonotypes obtained by the gDNA method from a handful of donors, generation probabilities were computed with OLGA. In its TCRdb copy, this immuneACCESS table keeps in-frame sequences only and misses some clones. Where compared with another copy, unresolved V genes explain less than half of these, and the others have no known cause. From that table come the V and J calls and clone size; the DNA was used to work out D and trimming. This sample is represented by about 1 million clones; approximately 72% of them were singletons. The top ten clonotypes cover about 1.5% of the sample.

Comment on this clone: What this receptor recognizes is not known. No clone much larger than this one lies a single base away; base qualities are absent.

The V and J ends are trimmed by 0 bases and 2 bases, leaving 16 bases between them. CDR1 SGDLS and CDR2 YYNGEE are derived from the germline V gene. The CDR3 contains 17 residues, cysteine and phenylalanine counted. Here the CDR3 DNA is all that survives: 51 bases in frame from base 1. The donors were healthy, HIV-negative adults with no recently reported acute infections or vaccinations. Only Caucasian adults living in Nashville, Tennessee, USA were represented among the donors. CD4+ T cells were enriched by magnetic negative selection, after which naive cells were positively selected on CD45RA and the negative fraction was taken as the memory subset. After blood collection by leukapheresis, PBMCs were isolated using Ficoll-Histopaque density gradient centrifugation and then cryopreserved in the vapor phase of liquid nitrogen. Analytical flow cytometry was used to check the purity and quantity of each magnetically sorted T cell population. Genomic DNA was isolated from every sorted fraction and measured by UV absorbance on a Nanodrop 2000c.

The chain employs TRBV9 and TRBJ2-3; the D gene cannot be named for sure. The clonotype comes from a man between 18 and 29 years old in good health. The sequenced sample was memory CD4+ T cells sorted from blood. What the cell subset or site label conveys for this sample: CD45RA-negative fraction. The CDR3 here reads CASSVAEAPVDTDTQYF. The nucleotide sequence reads as follows: TGTGCCAGCAGCGTAGCTGAGGCTCCAGTAGACACAGATACGCAGTATTTT. With the rest looked up from the reference TRBV9 and TRBJ2-3 genes rather than sequenced, the full variable domain is DSGVTQTPKHLITATGQRVTLRCSPRSGDLSVYWYQQSLDQGLQFLIQYYNGEERAKGNILERFSAQQFPDLHSELNLSSLELGDSALYFCASSVAEAPVDTDTQYFGPGTRLTVL.